This T cell receptor beta chain was identified during a study of blood T cell repertoires in COVID-19. The wider study: There were acute and convalescent COVID-19 samples, and they came from the United States, Italy and Spain. PBMCs, B-cell-depleted T cells, or T cells were the source of the cDNA or gDNA that made up the material.

This table comes from immunoSEQ multiplex PCR, and its TCRdb copy is limited to in-frame clones, with some not included. The repertoire has 90,000 to 120,000 clones, just over 90% of them found once; the top ten carry 1% to 1.5%. This clonotype was obtained from a woman aged 25 to 39 with acute or convalescent COVID-19. Sequences were obtained from peripheral blood.

The CDR3 spells CASSGLGVTGNEQFF. CDR3 nucleotide sequence: TGTGCCAGCAGTGGTCTTGGAGTCACAGGCAATGAGCAGTTCTTC. The genes are TRBV2 and TRBJ2-1, with TRBD1 as a possible D gene (5 bases). V lost 4 bases and J lost 6, with 16 bases in between. The CDR3 extends over 15 amino acids. Germline CDR1 reads SNHLY; CDR2 reads FYNNEI.